The rows below give T cell receptor beta chains drawn from one sample of a study of shared clonotypes between healthy human individuals. Measured with immunoSEQ multiplex PCR; TCRdb has only the in-frame clones, and not every one. The table includes roughly 2,300,000 clones, roughly 90% detected once. Sequences were obtained from naive CD4+ T cells from PBMCs. These TCRs come from a man between 18 and 29 years old in good health. Some clones in this sample may be carry-over from other donors' samples. Each CDR3 is given with its conserved first and last residue. D genes are given only for firm matches. Clone size is given for some rows only: seen once, a few or many times, or a class if the clone is expanded.

clone_size j_call d_call v_call cdr3_nt cdr3_aa
NA TRBJ2-3 NA TRBV27 TGTGCCAGCAGTTCAAGGGACCGTAGTCGAAATACGCAGTATTTT CASSSRDRSRNTQYF
NA TRBJ1-2 NA TRBV10-3 TGTGCCATCAGCGGCGTTAATTATGGCTACACCTTC CAISGVNYGYTF
NA TRBJ1-1 TRBD1 TRBV7-8 TGTGCCAGCAGCCCCACGACAGGGATGAACACTGAAGCTTTCTTT CASSPTTGMNTEAFF
NA TRBJ2-7 TRBD2 TRBV12-5 TGTGCTAGTGGTTTGGTACTAGCGGGAGGGACGAGCTCCTACGAGCAGTACTTC CASGLVLAGGTSSYEQYF
few TRBJ2-7 NA TRBV5-4 TGTGCCAGCAGCTCTAGATTGGAGGGGATCGGCGACGAGCAGTACTTC CASSSRLEGIGDEQYF
NA TRBJ2-5 TRBD2 TRBV14 TGTGCCAGCAGCCCCCGACTAGCGGGAGTGGAAGAGACCCAGTACTTC CASSPRLAGVEETQYF
NA TRBJ2-1 TRBD2 TRBV28 TGTGCCAGCAGTTTGTCTAGCGGGGGGAGCAATGAGCAGTTCTTC CASSLSSGGSNEQFF
NA TRBJ2-1 NA TRBV28 TGTGCCAGCAGATCGACAGAAGGGTCGTTCTTC CASRSTEGSFF
NA TRBJ2-3 TRBD2 TRBV5-1 TGCGCCAGCAGCTTGGAGGCTAGCGGGAGTGGGTATACGCAGTATTTT CASSLEASGSGYTQYF
NA TRBJ2-1 TRBD2 TRBV5-1 TGCGCCAGCAGCTTGGTAGCGGGAGTATACGATGAGCAGTTCTTC CASSLVAGVYDEQFF
NA TRBJ2-7 TRBD2 TRBV7-2 TGTGCCAGCAGCCACGGACTAGCGGGGACCTACGAGCAGTACTTC CASSHGLAGTYEQYF
NA TRBJ2-3 TRBD2 TRBV9 TGTGCCAGCAGCGTGGGGACTAGCCCAGATACGCAGTATTTT CASSVGTSPDTQYF
NA TRBJ2-1 NA TRBV5-4 TGTGCCAGCAGCTTGGCCAATTCTTTCTCCCGGTGGGGAGAGCAGTTCTTC CASSLANSFSRWGEQFF
NA TRBJ2-7 TRBD1 TRBV5-1 TGCGCCAGCAGCTCTATGCCGACAGGGCCCTACGAGCAGTACTTC CASSSMPTGPYEQYF
NA TRBJ2-7 NA TRBV11-2 TGTGCCAGCAGCTTAGCAGGGTACAGCGAGCAGTACTTC CASSLAGYSEQYF
NA TRBJ2-1 TRBD2 TRBV6-4 TGTGCCAGCAGCCTGACTGTGGCTAGCGGGAGACGTGAGCAGTTCTTC CASSLTVASGRREQFF
NA TRBJ2-2 TRBD2 TRBV5-1 TGCGCCAGCAGCGCGAGGGAAGGGAGGGCCCTCAACACCGGGGAGCTGTTTTTT CASSAREGRALNTGELFF
NA TRBJ1-3 NA TRBV6-1 TGTGCCAGCAGGGCGGACAGTTCTGGAAACACCATATATTTT CASRADSSGNTIYF
few TRBJ1-1 NA TRBV11-2 TGTGCCAGCAATTTGCGGACGAACACTGAAGCTTTCTTT CASNLRTNTEAFF
NA TRBJ2-1 TRBD1 TRBV29-1 TGCAGCGTGGGGGACAGGGGTCGTTACAATGAGCAGTTCTTC CSVGDRGRYNEQFF
NA TRBJ2-1 NA TRBV7-8 TGTGCCAGCAGCTCCGGGACTCCTAATGAGCAGTTCTTC CASSSGTPNEQFF
NA TRBJ1-1 TRBD1 TRBV5-6 TGTGCCAGCAGCCGGGACAGGGTGAACACTGAAGCTTTCTTT CASSRDRVNTEAFF
NA TRBJ2-5 NA TRBV7-2 TGTGCCAGCAGCACAGTGGAAGGTCCAGGGGCCCAGTACTTC CASSTVEGPGAQYF
NA TRBJ1-3 NA TRBV27 TGTGCCAGCAGTTTATCAGGGGCGGGAAACACCATATATTTT CASSLSGAGNTIYF
NA TRBJ2-2 NA TRBV5-1 TGCGCCAGCAGCTACTTGACACCCGCGAACACCGGGGAGCTGTTTTTT CASSYLTPANTGELFF
NA TRBJ1-1 TRBD1 TRBV5-1 TGCGCCAGCAGCTCCGACAGGGGGGTCTCTGAAGCTTTCTTT CASSSDRGVSEAFF
NA TRBJ1-4 TRBD1 TRBV5-4 TGTGCCAGCAGCTTTTCGGGACAGTATGAAAAACTGTTTTTT CASSFSGQYEKLFF
NA TRBJ2-3 NA TRBV29-1 TGCAGCGTTGATCCGGGCCAAGATACGCAGTATTTT CSVDPGQDTQYF
NA TRBJ2-7 TRBD1 TRBV5-1 TGCGCCAGCAGCTCTGGGGGACAGGTAGGATACGAGCAGTACTTC CASSSGGQVGYEQYF
NA TRBJ2-5 NA TRBV5-1 TGCGCCAGCAGTCGGGGGTCTCAAGAGACCCAGTACTTC CASSRGSQETQYF
NA TRBJ2-4 TRBD2 TRBV7-2 TGTGCCAGCAGCTTAGGAGGACTAGCGGGGGATAAAAACATTCAGTACTTC CASSLGGLAGDKNIQYF
once TRBJ2-7 TRBD1 TRBV30 TGTGCCTGGAGACAGACAGGGGGTCAATTCGAGCAGTACTTC CAWRQTGGQFEQYF
NA TRBJ2-5 NA TRBV6-5 TGTGCCAGCAGTTACGTAGGGGCTTTACGAGAGACCCAGTACTTC CASSYVGALRETQYF
once TRBJ2-5 NA TRBV7-7 TGTGCCAGCAGTTCCGGCCCCATGGAGACCCAGTACTTC CASSSGPMETQYF
NA TRBJ1-2 TRBD1 TRBV2 TGTGCCAGCAGTGGGAGACAGGGCTATGGGAGCTACACCTTC CASSGRQGYGSYTF
NA TRBJ1-3 NA TRBV7-2 TGTGCCAGCAGCTTAGAGTCAGGGTCTGGAAACACCATATATTTT CASSLESGSGNTIYF
NA TRBJ1-3 NA TRBV5-1 TGCGCCAGCAGCTTGGTGGTACTAGGCTCTGGAAACACCATATATTTT CASSLVVLGSGNTIYF
NA TRBJ1-2 NA TRBV15 TGTGCCACCAGCAGAGATTCCGGGTATGGCTACACCTTC CATSRDSGYGYTF
NA TRBJ1-3 TRBD1 TRBV9 TGTGCCAGCAGCTTACAACAGGGGGGTGGAAACACCATATATTTT CASSLQQGGGNTIYF
NA TRBJ1-5 NA TRBV28 TGTGCCAGCAGTCTCGGGAGGGGGCAGCCCCAGCATTTT CASSLGRGQPQHF
NA TRBJ2-7 NA TRBV18 TGTGCCAGCTCACCACCGTACGGGATGCGCTCCTACGAGCAGTACTTC CASSPPYGMRSYEQYF
NA TRBJ1-1 NA TRBV7-9 TGTGCCAGCAGCCGGGTTTGGGTAGGGACTGAAGCTTTCTTT CASSRVWVGTEAFF
NA TRBJ2-1 NA TRBV13 TGTGCCAGCAGCAGTACCCGAGCCGGCAATGAGCAGTTCTTC CASSSTRAGNEQFF
NA TRBJ2-5 NA TRBV29-1 TGCAGCGTTGTCCACCAAGAGACCCAGTACTTC CSVVHQETQYF
NA TRBJ1-5 NA TRBV28 TGTGCCAGCAGTTCCGGCGCAGATCAGCCCCAGCATTTT CASSSGADQPQHF
NA TRBJ2-1 NA TRBV5-1 TGCGCCAGCAGCCCAATGGCCGGGGGCGCCTACAATGAGCAGTTCTTC CASSPMAGGAYNEQFF
NA TRBJ2-7 TRBD2 TRBV7-3 TGTGCCAGCAGCTTGACTAGCGGGAGTTACGAGCAGTACTTC CASSLTSGSYEQYF
NA TRBJ2-7 TRBD2 TRBV2 TGTGCCAGCAGTGGACTAGCGGGAGACTTCGACGAGCAGTACTTC CASSGLAGDFDEQYF
NA TRBJ2-2 NA TRBV9 TGTGCCAGCAGCGTAGGGGGCATTTCTACCGGGGAGCTGTTTTTT CASSVGGISTGELFF
NA TRBJ1-3 NA TRBV28 TGTGCCAGCACCCTAAGAGGGGGAAACACCATATATTTT CASTLRGGNTIYF
NA TRBJ2-2 NA TRBV28 TGTGCCAGCAGTTTATTGGGCCCCGGCGCCGGGGAGCTGTTTTTT CASSLLGPGAGELFF
NA TRBJ2-1 TRBD2 TRBV7-9 TGTGCCAGCAGCTTGGGGACTAGCGGTGAGCAGTTCTTC CASSLGTSGEQFF
NA TRBJ2-2 NA TRBV7-7 TGTGCCAGCAGCTTACGGGGGGCTACCGGGGAGCTGTTTTTT CASSLRGATGELFF
NA TRBJ2-7 TRBD2 TRBV5-1 TGCGCCAGCAGTCCCCCGGGACTAGCGGGAAACGAGCAGTACTTC CASSPPGLAGNEQYF
NA TRBJ1-1 NA TRBV4-1 TGCGCCAGCAGCCAAGATTGGGGGGTAAACATGAACACTGAAGCTTTCTTT CASSQDWGVNMNTEAFF
NA TRBJ1-2 TRBD1 TRBV5-1 TGCGCCAGCAGCGAGGACAGGCCAGGGGGCTACACCTTC CASSEDRPGGYTF
once TRBJ2-3 NA TRBV30 TGTGCCTGGAGCATTGGCGCAGATACGCAGTATTTT CAWSIGADTQYF
once TRBJ2-7 NA TRBV10-3 TGTGCCATCAGTGCTCGGGACGAAGAGCAGTACTTC CAISARDEEQYF
NA TRBJ2-5 NA TRBV11-1 TGTGCCAGCAGCTTAGACAGGGCCCGGGAGACCCAGTACTTC CASSLDRARETQYF
NA TRBJ2-7 NA TRBV20-1 TGCAGTGCTAACAGGGCCGACGAGCAGTACTTC CSANRADEQYF